These 9 T cell receptor beta chains came from one sample sequenced in a study of neurological immune-mediated disorders. MiXCR, applied by TCRdb to the 5' RACE reads, yields one record per CDR3 protein. The sample yields fewer than 25,000 distinct CDR3 sequences, 10% to 15% seen once. Material: PBMCs. These receptors were taken from an older woman with HTLV-1-associated myelopathy (HAM/TSP).

This clonotype showed up many times. Here the CDR3 DNA reads TGTGCCAGCTCTTTGGGGCAGAGAAAGGGGTATGGCTACACCTTC. It translates to CASSLGQRKGYGYTF. J is TRBJ1-2 and V is TRBV6-5, with a weak D call TRBD1 (5 bases). Trimming removed 8 bases at V and 5 bases at J, with 21 bases between. This CDR3 is built from 15 residues. CDR1 is MNHEY, CDR2 SVGAGI, per germline.

V usage is TRBV25-1 and J usage is TRBJ2-7, with TRBD2 matching over 14 bases. CDR1 and CDR2 (germline): MGHDK, SYGVNS. The CDR3 extends over 14 amino acids. J lost 5 bases, V lost 7 bases, and 4 bases had no gene match. CDR3 amino acids: CASTGTSGRNEQYF. CDR3 DNA: TGTGCCAGCACCGGGACTAGCGGGAGAAACGAGCAGTACTTC.

This clonotype occurred many times. The V and J genes are TRBV7-8 and TRBJ2-7, with 9 nucleotides matching TRBD1. Germline lookup yields CDR1 SGHVS and CDR2 FQNEAQ. V lost 0 bases, J lost 3 bases, and 3 bases stayed unmatched. The CDR3 sequence is 15 residues long. The CDR3 here is CASSLAGTGLYEQYF. CDR3 DNA: TGTGCCAGCAGCTTAGCCGGGACAGGGCTCTACGAGCAGTACTTC.

This clonotype has a count of ten or more. The V gene is TRBV28, the J gene TRBJ1-1; D is possibly TRBD1 (5 bases). This CDR3 is built from 15 residues. Trimming shortened V by 2 bases and J by 4 bases, and 14 bases separated the two germline ends. Germline CDR1 MDHEN, CDR2 SYDVKM. As DNA, the CDR3 is TGTGCCAGCAGTTTAACCCATCGGGGGAGCACTGAAGCTTTCTTT. Protein product: CASSLTHRGSTEAFF.

The chain recombines TRBV4-3 with TRBJ2-7; D tentatively fits TRBD1 or TRBD2 (5 bases each). V was trimmed by 5 bases and J by 7 bases, leaving 24 bases between them. Germline V CDR1 and CDR2: LGHNA, YSLEER. The CDR3 is made up of 16 amino acids. CDR3 residues: CASSSRTPPHPGEQYF. DNA for the CDR3: TGCGCCAGCAGCAGCCGGACACCACCACACCCGGGGGAGCAGTACTTC.

This clonotype was recorded many times. The rearrangement joins TRBV7-2 to TRBJ2-2; TRBD1 might be the D (5 bases). CDR3 length: 16 amino acids. Germline V lookup: CDR1 SGHTA, CDR2 FQGNSA. The germline V and J ends were trimmed by 5 bases and 5 bases, with 18 bases remaining between them. The CDR3 spells CASSPERRTNTGELFF. Here the CDR3 DNA reads TGTGCCAGCAGCCCCGAGAGGCGGACAAATACCGGGGAGCTGTTTTTT.

This clonotype was seen many times. The chain joins TRBV5-8 to TRBJ2-7, with a possible D match to TRBD1 (5 bases). The CDR3 length is 14 residues. With 4 bases removed from V and 6 bases from J, the gap between germline ends came to 17 bases. Germline V gene data show CDR1 as SGHTS and CDR2 as YDEGEE. The DNA for the CDR3 is TGTGCCAGCAGCCTTGGACACCTCCGGGTCGAGCAGTACTTC. It translates to CASSLGHLRVEQYF.

This clonotype was recorded at least ten times. The rearrangement links TRBV7-7 to TRBJ1-3; the match to TRBD1 covers 7 bases. J lost 6 bases, V lost 5 bases, and 10 bases had no gene match. CDR3 length: 15 amino acids. CDR1 and CDR2 (germline): SSHAT, FNYEAQ (reference sequence). The CDR3 protein is CASSPAGQGENTIYF. The CDR3 region has the DNA TGTGCCAGCAGCCCCGCCGGCCAGGGGGAAAACACCATATATTTT. The whole variable domain, remainder taken from reference TRBV7-7 and TRBJ1-3, is GAGVSQSPRYKVTKRGQDVTLRCDPISSHATLYWYQQALGQGPEFLTYFNYEAQPDKSGLPSDRFSAERPEGSISTLTIQRTEQRDSAMYRCASSPAGQGENTIYFGEGSWLTVV.

This clonotype was counted many times. J is TRBJ2-5 and V is TRBV6-2 or TRBV6-3; 11 nucleotides agree with TRBD1. The ends lost 7 bases at V and 1 base at J; junction bases unmatched: 8. The CDR3 loop spans 16 amino acids. Germline-derived CDR1 and CDR2 are MNHEY and SVGEGT. CDR3 nucleotide sequence: TGTGCCAGCACTCACTCCGGGACAGGGGGCCAAGAGACCCAGTACTTC. Translating gives CASTHSGTGGQETQYF.